The 22 T cell receptor beta chains reported below all come from one sample, sequenced in a study of early T cells in non-severe SARS-CoV-2 infection. TCRdb processed the 5' RACE reads anew with MiXCR; each CDR3 protein has one entry. The table lists almost 45,000 distinct CDR3 sequences, around 6% of them singletons, with around 12% in the top ten. The sequenced material came from whole blood. Source of these receptors: an adult who was a healthcare worker with PCR-confirmed SARS-CoV-2 infection or an uninfected control (not recorded which).

The sample holds many counts of this clonotype. V is TRBV6-5 and J is TRBJ1-5; perhaps TRBD1 as D (6 bases). The V end was cut by 5 bases, the J end by 4 bases, with 12 bases between. This CDR3 spans 14 amino acids. The germline V gene encodes CDR1 MNHEY and CDR2 SVGAGI. CDR3 protein: CASSSEGGNQPQHF. DNA for the CDR3: TGTGCCAGCAGTAGTGAGGGGGGAAATCAGCCCCAGCATTTT.

The chain recombines TRBV6-1 with TRBJ2-6, with TRBD1 matching over 9 bases. The V gene's germline CDR1 is MNHNS and CDR2 SASEGT. The CDR3 length is 17 residues. V shed 6 bases, J shed 0 bases, and the junction held 6 bases outside the gene matches. Written as DNA, the CDR3 is TGTGCCAGCAGCCCGGACAGGGGAGACTCTGGGGCCAACGTCCTGACTTTC. Protein product: CASSPDRGDSGANVLTF.

This clonotype occurred many times. The CDR3 DNA reads as TGTGCCAGCAGCTTAATGGCCACTGAAGCTTTCTTT. As protein: CASSLMATEAFF. The rearrangement uses TRBV11-2 and TRBJ1-1, with D unresolved. Per the germline V gene, CDR1 is SGHAT and CDR2 is FQNNGV. Trimming shortened V by 2 bases and J by 4 bases, and 5 bases separated the two germline ends. The CDR3 runs to 12 residues.

The gene calls are TRBV28 and TRBJ2-4; perhaps TRBD2 as D (6 bases). Germline V CDR1 and CDR2: MDHEN, SYDVKM. The CDR3 is 17 amino acids. Between the trimmed V and J ends, which lost 4 bases and 1 base, there was a span of 17 bases. The CDR3 here is CASSWPGEGVAKNIQYF. The CDR3 nucleotides are TGTGCCAGCAGTTGGCCGGGGGAAGGAGTTGCCAAAAACATTCAGTACTTC.

The CDR3, as DNA: TGCAGCGTTCTTGGGGCGGCCTTCTATGGCTACACCTTC. Protein product: CSVLGAAFYGYTF. The rearrangement links TRBV29-1 to TRBJ1-2; D is possibly TRBD1 (5 bases). CDR1 and CDR2 (germline): SQVTM, ANQGSEA. The V end was cut by 5 bases, the J end by 4 bases, with 14 bases between. The CDR3 contains 13 residues.

This clonotype was picked up a small number of times. The CDR3 DNA follows: TGCAGTGCTAGAGAATCCAGCGGGGTCACAGATACGCAGTATTTT. As protein: CSARESSGVTDTQYF. The chain is built from TRBV20-1 and TRBJ2-3; TRBD2 aligns across 7 bases. The trim removed 0 bases at V and 2 bases at J, leaving 5 bases unmatched. This CDR3 spans 15 amino acids. Germline CDR1 DFQATT, CDR2 SNEGSKA (reference sequence).

There are many counts of this clonotype. The chain couples TRBV7-9 to TRBJ1-2, with D possibly TRBD1 on 5 matching bases. There are 14 residues in the CDR3. Germline CDR1 and CDR2: SEHNR and FQNEAQ (reference sequence). The ends were cut back, 7 bases at V and 0 bases at J, with 12 bases in the middle. The CDR3 sequence is CASTLRGSNYGYTF. In DNA form, the CDR3 reads TGTGCCAGCACCTTGCGGGGGTCTAACTATGGCTACACCTTC.

This clonotype has ten or more counts. The J gene is TRBJ2-1, the V gene TRBV3-1, with D hard to call. The CDR3 extends over 17 amino acids. Trimming removed 1 base at V and 0 bases at J, with 13 bases between. Germline CDR1 reads LGHDT; CDR2 reads YNNKEL (reference sequence). The CDR3 coding sequence is TGTGCCAGCAGCCAAGCGGCCCGGAGAAGCTCCTACAATGAGCAGTTCTTC. Translated: CASSQAARRSSYNEQFF.

By share of the sample, this clonotype is medium-sized. The chain carries TRBV20-1 and TRBJ2-2; TRBD1 matches 8 bases. V shed 0 bases, J shed 4 bases, and the junction held 10 bases outside the gene matches. The CDR3 totals 17 residues. Germline assignment: CDR1 DFQATT and CDR2 SNEGSKA (reference sequence). The CDR3 loop reads CSARDFRGRGGTGELFF. The CDR3 nucleotides are TGCAGTGCTAGAGATTTCAGGGGGCGCGGAGGCACCGGGGAGCTGTTTTTT.

This clonotype was recorded many times. The V and J genes are TRBV7-6 and TRBJ2-2; either TRBD1 or TRBD2 may fit D (5 bases each). This CDR3 contains 14 residues. The V gene's germline CDR1 is SGHVS and CDR2 FNYEAQ. V gave up 9 bases and J gave up 6 bases, with 17 bases separating them. CDR3 protein: CASRDPTESGELFF. CDR3 DNA sequence: TGTGCCAGTAGGGACCCCACGGAGTCCGGGGAGCTGTTTTTT.

The chain joins TRBV5-1 to TRBJ2-2, with 7 bases that match TRBD1. Germline lookup yields CDR1 SGHRS and CDR2 YFSETQ. This CDR3 region has 16 residues. Trimming took 4 bases from V and 1 from J; bases not matched to a gene: 7. The CDR3 DNA reads TGCGCCAGCAGCCCCACGACAGGGAGGAACACCGGGGAGCTGTTTTTT. This encodes CASSPTTGRNTGELFF.

This clonotype was seen at least ten times. The rearrangement links TRBV11-2 to TRBJ2-1, with 8 bases that match TRBD2. The V gene's germline CDR1 is SGHAT and CDR2 FQNNGV. J lost 4 bases, V lost 3 bases, and 2 bases had no gene match. This CDR3 is 14 amino acids long. In nucleotides, the CDR3 is TGTGCCAGCAGCTTGGGACTAGGGTACAATGAGCAGTTCTTC. Translation: CASSLGLGYNEQFF. Combining the CDR3 with reference TRBV11-2 and TRBJ2-1 gives the whole variable domain EAGVAQSPRYKIIEKRQSVAFWCNPISGHATLYWYQQILGQGPKLLIQFQNNGVVDDSQLPKDRFSAERLKGVDSTLKIQPAKLEDSAVYLCASSLGLGYNEQFFGPGTRLTVL.

This clonotype was recorded once. A much larger clone lies one base from this, so it may be a read error. The chain couples TRBV27 to TRBJ2-1; the match to TRBD2 covers 10 bases. CDR3 size: 17 residues. Germline V lookup: CDR1 MNHEY, CDR2 SMNVEV (reference sequence). V was clipped by 4 bases and J by 3 bases; unmatched bases: 9. CDR3 residues: CASSSISSGGLYNEQFF. Written as DNA, the CDR3 is TGTGCCAGCAGTTCAATATCTAGCGGGGGACTCTACAATGAGCAGTTCTTC.

This clonotype was recorded at least ten times. The rearrangement links TRBV13 to TRBJ2-3; no definite D call. Deletions cut 4 bases from V and 8 bases from J, with 13 bases between. Germline-derived CDR1 and CDR2 are PRHDT and FYEKMQ (reference sequence). This CDR3 spans 13 amino acids. The CDR3 DNA reads as TGTGCCAGCAGCTCTACGGAGTCGGGTACGCAGTATTTT. This sequence encodes CASSSTESGTQYF.

This clonotype was detected many times. The genes are TRBV20-1 and TRBJ2-2, with D unresolved. Between the trimmed V and J ends, which lost 2 bases and 1 base, there was a span of 8 bases. The CDR3 has 14 residues. Germline CDR1 and CDR2: DFQATT and SNEGSKA (reference sequence). Written as DNA, the CDR3 is TGCAGTGCTAGATTTACACTGAACACCGGGGAGCTGTTTTTT. The encoded protein is CSARFTLNTGELFF.

This clonotype was seen repeatedly, ten times or more. The chain joins TRBV18 to TRBJ1-1; D unclear. This CDR3 has 15 residues. Trimming shortened V by 0 bases and J by 4 bases, and 12 bases separated the two germline ends. CDR1 and CDR2 from the germline V gene are KGHSH and LQKENI. CDR3 DNA: TGTGCCAGCTCACCACCGTTTCACGGACGCACTGAAGCTTTCTTT. Its protein product is CASSPPFHGRTEAFF.

This clonotype was found many times. This sequence joins TRBV28 and TRBJ2-7; D perhaps matches TRBD2 (5 bases). Per the germline V gene, CDR1 is MDHEN and CDR2 is SYDVKM. There are 16 residues in the CDR3. V was shortened by 6 bases and J by 0 bases, with 18 bases between the two germline ends. The DNA of the CDR3 is TGTGCCAGCAGCGCCCAACTAGGACGGGGCTCCTACGAGCAGTACTTC. It encodes CASSAQLGRGSYEQYF.

V is TRBV27 and J is TRBJ2-7; D unclear. Germline CDR1 is MNHEY and CDR2 is SMNVEV (reference sequence). There are 15 residues in the CDR3. Trimming shortened V by 6 bases and J by 8 bases, and 23 bases separated the two germline ends. The CDR3 nucleotides are TGTGCCAGCAGCGAAGGGCCCCCATCTGCCGCCAAGCAGTACTTC. Translating gives CASSEGPPSAAKQYF.

About this clonotype itself: A much larger clone differs by one base, so this may be a read error. The chain carries TRBV6-2 or TRBV6-3 and TRBJ1-2, with TRBD1 identical over 7 bases. The CDR3 is made up of 16 amino acids. Germline V gives CDR1 MNHEY, CDR2 SVGEGT. CDR3 coding DNA: TGTGCCGGCAGCTATTGGCCGGGACAGTCGAGCTATGGCTACACCTTC. This gives the protein CAGSYWPGQSSYGYTF.

There are a few counts of this clonotype. V usage is TRBV11-2 and J usage is TRBJ2-5, with 10 bases identical to TRBD2. CDR3 length equals 16 residues. Losses at the gene ends were 5 bases for V and 4 bases for J; bases not matched to a gene: 10. CDR1 SGHAT and CDR2 FQNNGV come from the germline V gene. The CDR3 region has the DNA TGTGCCAGCAGCCGCAGCAGCGGGGGGGGCCGAGAGACCCAGTACTTC. Translated, it gives CASSRSSGGGRETQYF. The full variable domain, in which reference TRBV11-2 and TRBJ2-5 provide the parts outside the CDR3, is EAGVAQSPRYKIIEKRQSVAFWCNPISGHATLYWYQQILGQGPKLLIQFQNNGVVDDSQLPKDRFSAERLKGVDSTLKIQPAKLEDSAVYLCASSRSSGGGRETQYFGPGTRLLVL.

The chain carries TRBV5-5 and TRBJ2-5; unclear D gene. Germline CDR1 SGHKS, CDR2 YYEKEE (reference sequence). Between the trimmed V and J ends, which lost 1 base and 5 bases, there was a span of 3 bases. This CDR3 has 11 amino acids. As DNA, the CDR3 is TGTGCCAGCAGCTTGATGGAGACCCAGTACTTC. It translates to CASSLMETQYF.

The genes are TRBV3-1 and TRBJ2-7; the D gene could be TRBD1 or TRBD2 (5 bases each). V was cut by 0 bases and J by 1 base, with 10 bases left in between. Germline V gene lookup returns CDR1 LGHDT and CDR2 YNNKEL (reference sequence). This CDR3 has 15 amino acids. The chain's CDR3 is CASSQEFGTSYEQYF. The CDR3 nucleotides are TGTGCCAGCAGCCAAGAATTCGGGACGTCCTACGAGCAGTACTTC.